Listed below are T cell receptor beta chains from one sample, sequenced in a study of CD8 T cells in ankylosing spondylitis. Using its own MiXCR run on the 5' RACE reads, TCRdb lists one record per CDR3 protein. The profile shows hundreds of thousands of distinct CDR3 sequences, over 9.5% of them singletons. Sequencing was done on a sample of blood, either unsorted or a sorted T cell fraction (not recorded which). Source of these receptors: a male donor with ankylosing spondylitis or in good health (not recorded which). Each CDR3 is given with its conserved first and last residue. A D gene is named only where the DNA matches it firmly. The size field is filled for only some rows; it gives once, few, many or a size class.

v_gene: TRBV11-2
d_gene: TRBD2
len: 15
j_gene: TRBJ2-3
abundance: NA
CDR3nt: TGTGCCAGCAGCTTGCGGGGGGCTGGCGCAGATACGCAGTATTTT
CDR3aa: CASSLRGAGADTQYF

v_gene: TRBV20-1
d_gene: NA
len: 15
j_gene: TRBJ2-3
abundance: NA
CDR3nt: TGCAGTGCTACTTCAGCCTTCCGGGGGACAGATACGCAGTATTTT
CDR3aa: CSATSAFRGTDTQYF

v_gene: TRBV5-1
d_gene: TRBD1
len: 16
j_gene: TRBJ1-1
abundance: few
CDR3nt: TGCGCCAGCAGCTTGGCCAGGGGGGCGATGAACACTGAAGCTTTCTTT
CDR3aa: CASSLARGAMNTEAFF

v_gene: TRBV7-9
d_gene: TRBD1
len: 15
j_gene: TRBJ2-1
abundance: few
CDR3nt: TGTGCCAGCAGCTTTACCGGGACAGGGGTGGGTGAGCAGTTCTTC
CDR3aa: CASSFTGTGVGEQFF

v_gene: TRBV9
d_gene: NA
len: 15
j_gene: TRBJ2-2
abundance: many
CDR3nt: TGTGCCAGCAGCTACCGGGCAGCGAACACCGGGGAGCTGTTTTTT
CDR3aa: CASSYRAANTGELFF

v_gene: TRBV29-1
d_gene: TRBD1
len: 14
j_gene: TRBJ2-3
abundance: many
CDR3nt: TGCAGCGTTGAAAGTGGGACAGGCACAGATACGCAGTATTTT
CDR3aa: CSVESGTGTDTQYF

v_gene: TRBV24-1
d_gene: NA
len: 13
j_gene: TRBJ2-5
abundance: NA
CDR3nt: TGTGCCAGTAGCGGCCCGGCTGGGGAGACCCAGTACTTC
CDR3aa: CASSGPAGETQYF

v_gene: TRBV5-1
d_gene: NA
len: 15
j_gene: TRBJ2-5
abundance: many
CDR3nt: TGCGCCAGCAGCTTGGCACAGGGAATTGGAGAGACCCAGTACTTC
CDR3aa: CASSLAQGIGETQYF

v_gene: TRBV6-2/TRBV6-3
d_gene: TRBD1
len: 15
j_gene: TRBJ2-4
abundance: NA
CDR3nt: TGTGCCAGCAGTACCCCACAGGGGATCGGAAACATTCAGTACTTC
CDR3aa: CASSTPQGIGNIQYF

v_gene: TRBV5-1
d_gene: TRBD2
len: 16
j_gene: TRBJ2-3
abundance: few
CDR3nt: TGCGCCAGCAGCTTGGTGGCTAGCGGGGGAAGAGATACGCAGTATTTT
CDR3aa: CASSLVASGGRDTQYF

v_gene: TRBV20-1
d_gene: NA
len: 13
j_gene: TRBJ2-1
abundance: many
CDR3nt: TGCAGTGCTAGTGGCCCTGGATACAATGAGCAGTTCTTC
CDR3aa: CSASGPGYNEQFF

v_gene: TRBV25-1
d_gene: TRBD2
len: 18
j_gene: TRBJ2-6
abundance: many
CDR3nt: TGTGCCAGCAGTGAACGGCTAGCGGGCGAAGCTGGGGCCAACGTCCTGACTTTC
CDR3aa: CASSERLAGEAGANVLTF

v_gene: TRBV10-3
d_gene: TRBD2
len: 18
j_gene: TRBJ2-2
abundance: few
CDR3nt: TGTGCCTCCACCGGGACTAGCGGGGGGGCCATGGACACCGGGGAGCTGTTTTTT
CDR3aa: CASTGTSGGAMDTGELFF

v_gene: TRBV12-3/TRBV12-4
d_gene: TRBD1
len: 16
j_gene: TRBJ2-1
abundance: many
CDR3nt: TGTGCCAGCGGGCTTGCTTCGGGGACAGACTACAATGAGCAGTTCTTC
CDR3aa: CASGLASGTDYNEQFF

v_gene: TRBV12-3/TRBV12-4
d_gene: NA
len: 14
j_gene: TRBJ2-2
abundance: many
CDR3nt: TGTGCCAGCAGTTTTCACACCGACACCGGGGAGCTGTTTTTT
CDR3aa: CASSFHTDTGELFF

v_gene: TRBV5-1
d_gene: NA
len: 15
j_gene: TRBJ2-3
abundance: many
CDR3nt: TGCGCCAGCAGCCGGGAGCGGCCTAGCACAGATACGCAGTATTTT
CDR3aa: CASSRERPSTDTQYF

v_gene: TRBV20-1
d_gene: TRBD1
len: 16
j_gene: TRBJ1-4
abundance: many
CDR3nt: TGCAGTGCTAGAGAACAGGGGGCGTCCGTCTATGAAAAACTGTTTTTT
CDR3aa: CSAREQGASVYEKLFF

v_gene: TRBV28
d_gene: NA
len: 14
j_gene: TRBJ1-5
abundance: NA
CDR3nt: TGTGCCAGCAGTTTATGGCCGGGGTCGGGCCCCCAGCATTTT
CDR3aa: CASSLWPGSGPQHF

v_gene: TRBV3-1
d_gene: NA
len: 14
j_gene: TRBJ1-2
abundance: NA
CDR3nt: TGTGCCAGCAGCCAAGCCCGTTCTGGCAGAGGCTACACCTTC
CDR3aa: CASSQARSGRGYTF

v_gene: TRBV12-3/TRBV12-4
d_gene: TRBD1
len: 15
j_gene: TRBJ2-5
abundance: many
CDR3nt: TGTGCCAGCAGGACGACAGGGGGCGCTGGGAAGACCCAGTACTTC
CDR3aa: CASRTTGGAGKTQYF

v_gene: TRBV5-1
d_gene: TRBD1
len: 16
j_gene: TRBJ1-4
abundance: few
CDR3nt: TGCGCCAGCAGCTTGGCGGGACAGGCGTCTAATGAAAAACTGTTTTTT
CDR3aa: CASSLAGQASNEKLFF

v_gene: TRBV5-1
d_gene: NA
len: 17
j_gene: TRBJ1-6
abundance: many
CDR3nt: TGCGCCAGCAGTCCAGACAGCATTGGGGATTATAATTCACCCCTCCACTTT
CDR3aa: CASSPDSIGDYNSPLHF

v_gene: TRBV20-1
d_gene: TRBD1
len: 16
j_gene: TRBJ2-2
abundance: few
CDR3nt: TGCAGTGCTAGAGATTCGGGGACAGGGGGCACCGGGGAGCTGTTTTTT
CDR3aa: CSARDSGTGGTGELFF

v_gene: TRBV29-1
d_gene: TRBD2
len: 15
j_gene: TRBJ2-3
abundance: many
CDR3nt: TGCAGCGTTCCCGGGACTAGCGGGGGCACAGATACGCAGTATTTT
CDR3aa: CSVPGTSGGTDTQYF

v_gene: TRBV3-1
d_gene: TRBD2
len: 16
j_gene: TRBJ2-5
abundance: NA
CDR3nt: TGTGCCAGCAGCCAAGTTTTAGGCGGGGGTGGGGAGACCCAGTACTTC
CDR3aa: CASSQVLGGGGETQYF

v_gene: TRBV20-1
d_gene: NA
len: 18
j_gene: TRBJ2-7
abundance: NA
CDR3nt: TGCAGTGCTAGAGCGTTTGGAGGATCGGCAGGGGGGTTCTACGAGCAGTACTTC
CDR3aa: CSARAFGGSAGGFYEQYF

v_gene: TRBV3-1
d_gene: TRBD2
len: 17
j_gene: TRBJ2-1
abundance: NA
CDR3nt: TGTGCCAGCAGCCAAGATACGCGGGGGTTGTCCTACAATGAGCAGTTCTTC
CDR3aa: CASSQDTRGLSYNEQFF

v_gene: TRBV25-1
d_gene: NA
len: 13
j_gene: TRBJ2-7
abundance: NA
CDR3nt: TGTGCCAGCAGCCCACGGACATTTGGCGAGCAGTACTTC
CDR3aa: CASSPRTFGEQYF

v_gene: TRBV7-6
d_gene: NA
len: 13
j_gene: TRBJ2-5
abundance: NA
CDR3nt: TGTGCCAGCAGCTCCGGATCCCAAGAGACCCAGTACTTC
CDR3aa: CASSSGSQETQYF

v_gene: TRBV20-1
d_gene: NA
len: 12
j_gene: TRBJ2-1
abundance: many
CDR3nt: TGCAGTGGGGGCTTCTGGAACAATGAGCAGTTCTTC
CDR3aa: CSGGFWNNEQFF

v_gene: TRBV3-1
d_gene: TRBD2
len: 15
j_gene: TRBJ2-1
abundance: many
CDR3nt: TGTGCCAGCAGCCAAGGTAGCGGGGGCTACAATGAGCAGTTCTTC
CDR3aa: CASSQGSGGYNEQFF